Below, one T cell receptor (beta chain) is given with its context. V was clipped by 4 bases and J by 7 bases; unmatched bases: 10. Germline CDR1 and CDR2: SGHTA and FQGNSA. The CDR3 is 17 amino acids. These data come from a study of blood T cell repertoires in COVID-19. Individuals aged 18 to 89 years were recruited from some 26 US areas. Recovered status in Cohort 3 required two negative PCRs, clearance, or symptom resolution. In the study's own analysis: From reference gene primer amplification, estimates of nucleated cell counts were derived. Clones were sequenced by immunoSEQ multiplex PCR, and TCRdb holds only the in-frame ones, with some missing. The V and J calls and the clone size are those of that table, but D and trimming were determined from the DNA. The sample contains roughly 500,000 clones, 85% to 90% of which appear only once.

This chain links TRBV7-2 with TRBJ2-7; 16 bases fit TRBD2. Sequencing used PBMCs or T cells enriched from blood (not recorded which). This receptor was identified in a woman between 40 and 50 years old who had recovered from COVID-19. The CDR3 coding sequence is TGTGCCAGCAGCTCTGGGACTAGCGGGAGGGCCTCTAAAGAGCAGTACTTC. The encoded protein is CASSSGTSGRASKEQYF.